Shown below are 5 T cell receptor beta chains from a single sample sequenced in a study (dated by TCRdb to the mid-2010s). CD4+CD25+CD127-/low cells were isolated as Tregs. The library was built by means of 5' RACE. Sequencing took place on an Illumina MiSeq. TCRdb applied fastp at Q25 and MiXCR to the public reads, then kept only in-frame beta chains. Every entry covers one CDR3 protein and lists the most common genes and DNA from its rows. Counted in this sample were around 11,000 distinct CDR3 sequences; approximately 26% of them appeared once. The top ten hold approximately 3.2% of the sample. The specimen sequenced was Tregs sorted from a lymph node. These receptors came from a female donor with breast cancer.

This clonotype is deemed medium-sized. The chain has TRBV9 and TRBJ2-1; the D gene could be TRBD1 or TRBD2 (5 bases each). The germline V and J ends were trimmed by 0 bases and 7 bases, with 20 bases remaining between them. There are 17 residues in the CDR3. From germline, CDR1 is SGDLS and CDR2 YYNGEE. CDR3 sequence (DNA): TGTGCCAGCAGCGTAGGAGGGAGCGTCGTCTGGGGGAATGAGCAGTTCTTC. Translating gives CASSVGGSVVWGNEQFF.

To note about this clonotype: A read error may account for a junction end that differs from germline. CDR3 protein: CARSYSPRGYNEQFF. CDR3 nucleotides: TGTGCCCGCAGTTACTCCCCAAGGGGGTACAATGAGCAGTTCTTC. The chain is built from TRBV6-5 and TRBJ2-1; perhaps TRBD1 as D (6 bases). There are 15 residues in the CDR3. Germline values: CDR1 MNHEY, CDR2 SVGAGI.

This clonotype is medium-sized. This chain connects TRBV7-8 to TRBJ2-1; unclear D gene. Per germline, CDR1 SGHVS and CDR2 FQNEAQ. Trimming left V 5 bases short and J 5 bases short, with 19 bases between. The CDR3 runs 16 residues. The CDR3 region has the DNA TGTGCCAGCAGCGACCCACAGCCGCGGATCGACAATGAGCAGTTCTTC. Residues: CASSDPQPRIDNEQFF.

This clonotype was observed a few times. J is TRBJ2-1 and V is TRBV6-2 or TRBV6-3, with 9 bases fitting TRBD2. The CDR3 loop spans 16 amino acids. Germline loops: CDR1 MNHEY, CDR2 SVGEGT. The trim removed 3 bases at V and 6 bases at J, leaving 9 bases unmatched. CDR3 sequence: CASSYLAGTPPNEQFF. CDR3 DNA sequence: TGTGCCAGCAGTTATCTAGCGGGGACCCCTCCCAATGAGCAGTTCTTC.

As concerns this clonotype: With a much larger clone just one base away, this may be a read error. The chain employs TRBV12-3 or TRBV12-4 and TRBJ1-1, with D possibly TRBD1 on 5 matching bases. The CDR3 contains 13 residues. The V gene lost 5 bases and the J gene lost 6 bases, with 13 bases spanning the gap. CDR3 DNA: TGTGCCAGCAGTGTGGACGGGACGTCTGAAGCTTTCTTT. As protein: CASSVDGTSEAFF.